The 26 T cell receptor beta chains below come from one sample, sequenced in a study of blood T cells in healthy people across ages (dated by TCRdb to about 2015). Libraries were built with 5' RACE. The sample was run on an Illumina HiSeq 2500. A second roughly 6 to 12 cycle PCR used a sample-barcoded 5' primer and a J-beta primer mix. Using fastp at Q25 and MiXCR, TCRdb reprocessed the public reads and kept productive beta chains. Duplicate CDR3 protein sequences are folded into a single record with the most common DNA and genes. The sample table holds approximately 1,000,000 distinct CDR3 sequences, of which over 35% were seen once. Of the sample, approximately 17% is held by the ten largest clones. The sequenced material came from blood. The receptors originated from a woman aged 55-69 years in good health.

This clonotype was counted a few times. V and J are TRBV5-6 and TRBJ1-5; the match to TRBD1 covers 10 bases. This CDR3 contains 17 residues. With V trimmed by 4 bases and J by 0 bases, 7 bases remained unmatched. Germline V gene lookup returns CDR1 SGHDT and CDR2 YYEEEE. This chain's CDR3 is CASSPDRGSYSNQPQHF. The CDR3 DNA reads TGTGCCAGCAGCCCGGACAGGGGGTCCTATAGCAATCAGCCCCAGCATTTT. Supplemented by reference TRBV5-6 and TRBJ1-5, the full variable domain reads DAGVTQSPTHLIKTRGQQVTLRCSPKSGHDTVSWYQQALGQGPQFIFQYYEEEERQRGNFPDRFSGHQFPNYSSELNVNALLLGDSALYLCASSPDRGSYSNQPQHFGDGTRLSIL.

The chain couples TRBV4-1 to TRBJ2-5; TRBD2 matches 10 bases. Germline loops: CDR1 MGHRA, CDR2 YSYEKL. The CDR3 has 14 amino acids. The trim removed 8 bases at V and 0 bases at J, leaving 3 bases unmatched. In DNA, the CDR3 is TGCGCCAGCGGCCTAGCGGGAGACCAAGAGACCCAGTACTTC. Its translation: CASGLAGDQETQYF.

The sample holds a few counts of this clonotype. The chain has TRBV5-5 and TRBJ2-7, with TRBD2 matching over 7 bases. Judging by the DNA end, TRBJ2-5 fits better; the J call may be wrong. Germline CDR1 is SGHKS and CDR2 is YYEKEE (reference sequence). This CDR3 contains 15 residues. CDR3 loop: CASSSLATGRETQYF. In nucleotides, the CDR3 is TGTGCCAGCAGCTCCTTAGCAACCGGGAGGGAGACCCAGTACTTC.

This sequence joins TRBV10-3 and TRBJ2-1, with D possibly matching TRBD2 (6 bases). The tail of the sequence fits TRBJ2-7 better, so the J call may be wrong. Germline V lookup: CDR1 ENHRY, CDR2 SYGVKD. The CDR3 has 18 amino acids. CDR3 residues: CAISGAGQVVGSYNEQYF. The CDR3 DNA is TGTGCCATCAGTGGAGCGGGCCAGGTGGTCGGGTCCTACAATGAGCAGTACTTC.

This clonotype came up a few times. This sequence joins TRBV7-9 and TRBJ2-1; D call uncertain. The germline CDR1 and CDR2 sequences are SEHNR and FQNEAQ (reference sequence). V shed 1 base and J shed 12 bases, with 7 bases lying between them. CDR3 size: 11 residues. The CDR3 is CASSLESWQFF. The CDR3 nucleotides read TGTGCCAGCAGCTTAGAGTCTTGGCAGTTCTTC.

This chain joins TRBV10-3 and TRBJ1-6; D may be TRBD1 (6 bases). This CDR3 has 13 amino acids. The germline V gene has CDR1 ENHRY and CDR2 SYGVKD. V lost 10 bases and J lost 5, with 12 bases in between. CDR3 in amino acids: CATRDIDNSPLHF. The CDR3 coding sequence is TGTGCCACCCGGGACATCGATAATTCACCCCTCCACTTT.

The CDR3 nucleotides are TGTGCCAGCTCCCGTAGACTAGGTGAGGACGAGCAGTACTTC. Its protein product is CASSRRLGEDEQYF. The chain has TRBV18 and TRBJ2-1, with a weak D call TRBD2 (6 bases). The tail of the sequence fits TRBJ2-7 better, so the J call may be wrong. The CDR3 sequence is 14 residues long. Germline V CDR1 and CDR2: KGHSH, LQKENI.

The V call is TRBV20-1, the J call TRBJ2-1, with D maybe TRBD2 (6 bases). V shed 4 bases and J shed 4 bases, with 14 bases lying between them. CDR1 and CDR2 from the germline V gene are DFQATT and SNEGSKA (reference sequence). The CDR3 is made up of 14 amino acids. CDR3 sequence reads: CSAIPSAKYNEQFF. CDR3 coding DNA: TGCAGTGCTATTCCTAGCGCCAAATACAATGAGCAGTTCTTC.

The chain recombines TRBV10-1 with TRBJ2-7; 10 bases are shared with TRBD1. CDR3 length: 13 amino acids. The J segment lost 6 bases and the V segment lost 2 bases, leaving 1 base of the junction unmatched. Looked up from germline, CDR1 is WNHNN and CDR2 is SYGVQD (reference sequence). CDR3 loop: CASSEGTGAEQYF. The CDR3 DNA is TGCGCCAGCAGTGAGGGGACAGGGGCCGAGCAGTACTTC.

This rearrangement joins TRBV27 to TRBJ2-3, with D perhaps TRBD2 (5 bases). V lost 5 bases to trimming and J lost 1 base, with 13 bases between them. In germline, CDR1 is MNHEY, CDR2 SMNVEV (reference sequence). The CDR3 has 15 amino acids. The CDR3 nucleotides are TGTGCCAGCAGTCCATGGAACGGGGGCACAGATACGCAGTATTTT. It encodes CASSPWNGGTDTQYF.

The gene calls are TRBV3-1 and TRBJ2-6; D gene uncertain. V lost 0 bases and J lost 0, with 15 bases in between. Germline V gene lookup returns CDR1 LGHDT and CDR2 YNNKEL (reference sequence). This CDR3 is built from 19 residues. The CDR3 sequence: CASSQDSRNYRSGANVLTF. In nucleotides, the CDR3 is TGTGCCAGCAGCCAAGATAGTCGGAACTACCGCTCTGGGGCCAACGTCCTGACTTTC. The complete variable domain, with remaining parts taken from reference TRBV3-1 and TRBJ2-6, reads DTAVSQTPKYLVTQMGNDKSIKCEQNLGHDTMYWYKQDSKKFLKIMFSYNNKELIINETVPNRFSPKSPDKAHLNLHINSLELGDSAVYFCASSQDSRNYRSGANVLTFGAGSRLTVL.

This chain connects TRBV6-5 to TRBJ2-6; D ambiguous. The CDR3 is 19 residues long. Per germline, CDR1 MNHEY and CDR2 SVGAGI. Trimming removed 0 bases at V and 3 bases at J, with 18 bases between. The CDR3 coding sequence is TGTGCCAGCAGTTACTCTTCCGGAATTAGGAGCTATGGGGCCAACGTCCTGACTTTC. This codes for CASSYSSGIRSYGANVLTF.

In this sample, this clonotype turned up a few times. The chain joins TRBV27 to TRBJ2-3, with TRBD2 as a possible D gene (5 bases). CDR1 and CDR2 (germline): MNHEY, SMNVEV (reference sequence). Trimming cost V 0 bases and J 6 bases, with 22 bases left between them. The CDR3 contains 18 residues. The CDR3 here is CASSLSMSRTGIPDTQYF. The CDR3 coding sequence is TGTGCCAGCAGTTTATCGATGTCCAGGACGGGAATTCCGGATACGCAGTATTTT.

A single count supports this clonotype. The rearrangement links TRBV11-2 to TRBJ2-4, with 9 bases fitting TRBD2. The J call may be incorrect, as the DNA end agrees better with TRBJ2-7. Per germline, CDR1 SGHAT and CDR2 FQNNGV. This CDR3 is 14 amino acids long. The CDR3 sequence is CASSVAGVVYEQYF. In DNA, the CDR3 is TGTGCCAGCAGCGTAGCGGGAGTTGTCTACGAGCAGTACTTC.

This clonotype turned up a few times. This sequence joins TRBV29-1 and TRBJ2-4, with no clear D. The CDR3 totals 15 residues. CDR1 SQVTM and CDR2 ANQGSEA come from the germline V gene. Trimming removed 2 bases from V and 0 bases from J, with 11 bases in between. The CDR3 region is CSVESHPGAKNIQYF. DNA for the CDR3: TGCAGCGTTGAATCCCATCCTGGAGCCAAAAACATTCAGTACTTC.

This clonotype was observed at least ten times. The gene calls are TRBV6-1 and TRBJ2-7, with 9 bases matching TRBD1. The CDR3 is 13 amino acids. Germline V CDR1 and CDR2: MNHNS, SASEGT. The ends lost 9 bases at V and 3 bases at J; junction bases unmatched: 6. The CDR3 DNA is TGTGCCAGTTCCCGGGACAGGGACTACGAGCAGTACTTC. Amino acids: CASSRDRDYEQYF.

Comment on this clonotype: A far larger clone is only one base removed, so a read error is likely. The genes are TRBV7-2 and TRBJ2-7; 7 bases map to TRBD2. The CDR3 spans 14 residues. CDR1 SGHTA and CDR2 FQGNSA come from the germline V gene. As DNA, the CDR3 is TGTGCCTGCAGCTTGGGAGGGAGCTCCTACGAGCAGTACTTC. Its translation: CACSLGGSSYEQYF.

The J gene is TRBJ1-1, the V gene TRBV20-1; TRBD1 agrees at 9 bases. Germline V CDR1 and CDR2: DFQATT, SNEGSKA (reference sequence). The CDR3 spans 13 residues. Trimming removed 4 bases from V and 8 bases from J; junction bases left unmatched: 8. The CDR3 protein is CSATTGGIREAFF. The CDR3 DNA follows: TGCAGTGCTACCACAGGGGGCATAAGAGAAGCTTTCTTT.

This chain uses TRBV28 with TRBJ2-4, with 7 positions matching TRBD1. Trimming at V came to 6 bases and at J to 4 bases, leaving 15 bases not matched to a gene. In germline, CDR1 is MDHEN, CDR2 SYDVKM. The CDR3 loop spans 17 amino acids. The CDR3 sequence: CASSLDKDRPLKNIQYF. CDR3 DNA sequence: TGTGCCAGCAGCCTTGACAAGGACAGGCCATTAAAAAACATTCAGTACTTC.

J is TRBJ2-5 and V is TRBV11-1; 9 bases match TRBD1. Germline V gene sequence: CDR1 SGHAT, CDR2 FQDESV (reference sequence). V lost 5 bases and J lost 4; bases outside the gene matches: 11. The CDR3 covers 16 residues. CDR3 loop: CASSPIDRGMGETQYF. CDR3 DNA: TGTGCCAGCAGCCCTATAGACAGGGGGATGGGAGAGACCCAGTACTTC.

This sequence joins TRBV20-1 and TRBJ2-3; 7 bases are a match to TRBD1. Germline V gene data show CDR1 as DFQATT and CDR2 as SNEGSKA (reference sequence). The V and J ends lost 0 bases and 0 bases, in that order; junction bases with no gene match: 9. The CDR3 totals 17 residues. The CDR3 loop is CSARDFPGQTSTDTQYF. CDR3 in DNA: TGCAGTGCTAGAGATTTCCCGGGACAGACGAGCACAGATACGCAGTATTTT.

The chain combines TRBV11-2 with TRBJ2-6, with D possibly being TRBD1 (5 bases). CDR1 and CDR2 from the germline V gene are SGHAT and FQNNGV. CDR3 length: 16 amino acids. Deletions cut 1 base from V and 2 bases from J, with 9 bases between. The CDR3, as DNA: TGTGCCAGCAGCTTAGTTAGGGGAACTGGGGCCAACGTCCTGACTTTC. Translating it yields CASSLVRGTGANVLTF. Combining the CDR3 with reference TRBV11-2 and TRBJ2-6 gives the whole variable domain EAGVAQSPRYKIIEKRQSVAFWCNPISGHATLYWYQQILGQGPKLLIQFQNNGVVDDSQLPKDRFSAERLKGVDSTLKIQPAKLEDSAVYLCASSLVRGTGANVLTFGAGSRLTVL.

The CDR3 nucleotides read TGCAGTGCTAGAGGCGAACTAGCGGGAGGGCCCAATGAGCAGTTCTTC. Protein product: CSARGELAGGPNEQFF. This chain uses TRBV20-1 with TRBJ2-1, with 13 bases matching TRBD2. The CDR3 length is 16 residues. V shed 1 base and J 6 bases; nucleotides not matched to a gene: 6. The germline V gene has CDR1 DFQATT and CDR2 SNEGSKA (reference sequence).

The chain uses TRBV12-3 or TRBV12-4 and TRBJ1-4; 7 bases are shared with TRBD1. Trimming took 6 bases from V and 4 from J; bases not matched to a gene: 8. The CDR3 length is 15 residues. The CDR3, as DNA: TGTGCCAGCAGGCTCACCGGGACAGATAATGAAAAACTGTTTTTT. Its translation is CASRLTGTDNEKLFF.

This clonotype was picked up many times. The CDR3 reads CSASRLGKYNEQFF. CDR3 in DNA: TGCAGTGCTAGTCGACTGGGGAAGTACAATGAGCAGTTCTTC. The rearrangement links TRBV20-1 to TRBJ2-1; no reliable D call. The CDR3 is 14 residues long. Germline loops: CDR1 DFQATT, CDR2 SNEGSKA (reference sequence). The V gene lost 3 bases and the J gene lost 4 bases, with 13 bases spanning the gap.

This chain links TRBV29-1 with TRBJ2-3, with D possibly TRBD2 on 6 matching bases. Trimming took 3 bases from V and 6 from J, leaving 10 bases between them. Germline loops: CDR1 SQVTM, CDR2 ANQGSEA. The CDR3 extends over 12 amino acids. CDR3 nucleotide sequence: TGCAGCGTTGAGAACGGAGGGGATACGCAGTATTTT. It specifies CSVENGGDTQYF.